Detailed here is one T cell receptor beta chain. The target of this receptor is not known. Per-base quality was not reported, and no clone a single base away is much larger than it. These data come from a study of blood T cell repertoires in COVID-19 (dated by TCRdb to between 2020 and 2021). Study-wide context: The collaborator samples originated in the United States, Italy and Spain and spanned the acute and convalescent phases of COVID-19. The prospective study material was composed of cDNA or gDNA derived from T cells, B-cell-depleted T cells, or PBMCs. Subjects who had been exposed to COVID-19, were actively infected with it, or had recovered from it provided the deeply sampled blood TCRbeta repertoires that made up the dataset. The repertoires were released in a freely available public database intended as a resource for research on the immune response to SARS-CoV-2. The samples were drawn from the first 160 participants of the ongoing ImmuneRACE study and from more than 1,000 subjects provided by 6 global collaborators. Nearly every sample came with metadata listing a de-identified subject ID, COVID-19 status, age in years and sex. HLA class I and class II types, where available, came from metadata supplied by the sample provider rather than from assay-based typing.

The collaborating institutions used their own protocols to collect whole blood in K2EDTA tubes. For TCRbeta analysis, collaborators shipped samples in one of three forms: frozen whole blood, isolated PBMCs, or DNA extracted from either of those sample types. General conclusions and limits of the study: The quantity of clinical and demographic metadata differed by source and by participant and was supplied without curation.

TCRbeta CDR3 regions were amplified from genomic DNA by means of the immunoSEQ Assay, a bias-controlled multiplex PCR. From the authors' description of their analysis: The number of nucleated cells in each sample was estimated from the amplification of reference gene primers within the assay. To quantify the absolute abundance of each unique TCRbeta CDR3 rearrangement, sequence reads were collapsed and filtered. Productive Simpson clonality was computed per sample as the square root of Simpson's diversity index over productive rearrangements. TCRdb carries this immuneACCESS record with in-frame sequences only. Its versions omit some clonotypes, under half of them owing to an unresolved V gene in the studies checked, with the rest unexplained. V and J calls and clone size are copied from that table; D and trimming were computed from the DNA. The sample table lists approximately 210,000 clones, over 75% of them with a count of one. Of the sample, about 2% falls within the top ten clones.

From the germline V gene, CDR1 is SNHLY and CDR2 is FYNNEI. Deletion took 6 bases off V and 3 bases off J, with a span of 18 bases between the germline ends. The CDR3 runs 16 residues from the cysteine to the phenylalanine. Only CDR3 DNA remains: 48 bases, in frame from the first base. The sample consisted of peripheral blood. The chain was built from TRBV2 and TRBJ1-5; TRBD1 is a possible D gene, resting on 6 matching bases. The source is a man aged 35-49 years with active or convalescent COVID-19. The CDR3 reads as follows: CASSSGGARNNQPQHF. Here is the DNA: TGTGCCAGCAGCTCGGGGGGGGCGAGGAACAATCAGCCCCAGCATTTT.